What follows describes a single T cell receptor (beta chain). Its target is not known. This CDR3 is built from 14 residues. V gave up 0 bases and J gave up 7 bases, with 12 bases separating them. The germline gives CDR1 MNHEY, CDR2 SVGAGI. The data are from a study of blood T cell dynamics during melanoma immunotherapy. For the study at large: Standard first-line treatment here was pembrolizumab or nivolumab plus ipilimumab in metastatic melanoma. Findings and limits, study-wide: Clones driving repertoire changes may be melanoma-specific or general immune activation.

DNA loading was fixed at about 0.35 ug for all bulk PBMC samples. Libraries were prepared by immunoSEQ multiplex PCR; TCRdb keeps only in-frame clonotypes and omits some of them. The sample lists more than 10,000 clones; about four fifths were seen once. Regarding time point: pre-treatment baseline. Prior systemic cancer therapy, immunosuppressant use and other active malignancies excluded patients. This TCR was sampled from a human donor with melanoma. The chain uses TRBV6-5 and TRBJ1-2, with D perhaps TRBD1 (5 bases). Material: blood, obtained from a patient treated with checkpoint blockade. CDR3 region: CASSYSTRAPGYTF. CDR3 DNA: TGTGCCAGCAGTTACTCGACCAGGGCGCCTGGCTACACCTTC.